The sequence of this T cell receptor (beta chain) was determined in a study of monozygotic twins with inflammatory bowel disease. TCRdb processed the 5' RACE reads again and assigns one entry to each CDR3 protein, with no DNA. In all, the sample yields 400,000 or so distinct CDR3 sequences. Sequences were obtained from blood. The source is a human donor with ulcerative colitis or Crohn's disease, or a healthy co-twin of an affected twin (not recorded which).

CDR3 sequence reads: CASASSRGRNYGYTF. The V and J genes are TRBV6-1 and TRBJ1-2; no DNA is available, so the TRBD1 call from TCRdb remains unchecked. The CDR3 loop spans 15 amino acids. In germline, CDR1 is MNHNS, CDR2 SASEGT.